This passage covers 21 T cell receptor beta chains from one sample sequenced in a study of graft-versus-host responses after intestinal transplantation. Assay used: immunoSEQ multiplex PCR; TCRdb lists only in-frame clones, some missing. The data contain over 20,000 clones, over 35% of them singletons. Material: alloreactive CD4+ T cells from a mixed lymphocyte reaction culture, obtained before intestinal transplant. Sample subset: CFSE-low proliferating T cells sorted from roughly 6-day pre-transplant mixed lymphocyte reaction (GvH or HvG direction). The receptors come from a human patient who received an intestinal transplant.

This clone was counted only a few times. This chain connects TRBV4-3 to TRBJ1-2; no definite D call. This CDR3 is built from 20 residues. The ends were cut back, 0 bases at V and 4 bases at J, with 27 bases in the middle. Per germline, CDR1 LGHNA and CDR2 YSLEER. The CDR3 region is CASSQDLGGMASTRFYGYTF. The CDR3 coding sequence is TGCGCCAGCAGCCAAGATCTGGGAGGTATGGCATCTACCCGCTTCTATGGCTACACCTTC.

The chain uses TRBV7-6 and TRBJ2-2; D might be TRBD2 (6 bases). CDR1 and CDR2 (germline): SGHVS, FNYEAQ. Between the trimmed V and J ends, which lost 5 bases and 6 bases, there was a span of 16 bases. This CDR3 is 15 amino acids long. The CDR3 DNA reads TGTGCCAGCAGCCTCATGGGGGGTCATGCCGGGGAGCTGTTTTTT. This encodes CASSLMGGHAGELFF.

The genes are TRBV11-3 and TRBJ1-1; unclear D gene. V shed 3 bases and J shed 4 bases, with 3 bases lying between them. The CDR3 length is 11 residues. CDR1 and CDR2 from the germline V gene are SGHNT and YENEEA. This CDR3 reads CASSFITEAFF. DNA of the CDR3: TGTGCCAGCAGCTTCATCACTGAAGCTTTCTTT. The whole variable domain, remainder taken from reference TRBV11-3 and TRBJ1-1, is EAGVVQSPRYKIIEKKQPVAFWCNPISGHNTLYWYLQNLGQGPELLIRYENEEAVDDSQLPKDRFSAERLKGVDSTLKIQPAELGDSAVYLCASSFITEAFFGQGTRLTVV.

V usage is TRBV6-5 and J usage is TRBJ1-5; 8 bases are a match to TRBD1. V was pared by 0 bases and J by 3 bases, with 4 bases of the junction left unmatched. Germline V gene sequence: CDR1 MNHEY, CDR2 SVGAGI. CDR3 size: 16 residues. In DNA form, the CDR3 reads TGTGCCAGCAGTTACTCGCGGACAGGGTTCAATCAGCCCCAGCATTTT. The encoded protein is CASSYSRTGFNQPQHF.

The V call is TRBV29-1, the J call TRBJ2-7; possibly TRBD2 for D (6 bases). The ends were cut back, 6 bases at V and 2 bases at J, with 14 bases in the middle. The CDR3 spans 13 residues. Germline V lookup: CDR1 SQVTM, CDR2 ANQGSEA. The CDR3 protein is CSVRGLLTYEQYF. The CDR3 region has the DNA TGCAGCGTGAGAGGACTACTAACCTACGAGCAGTACTTC.

The chain carries TRBV19 and TRBJ2-3; the D is unclear. CDR3 size: 12 residues. Germline V lookup: CDR1 LNHDA, CDR2 SQIVND (reference sequence). Trimming removed 4 bases from V and 4 bases from J, with 6 bases in between. The DNA for the CDR3 is TGTGCCAGTAGTAGTTGGCCAGATACGCAGTATTTT. Translated: CASSSWPDTQYF. Full variable domain (missing parts from reference TRBV19 and TRBJ2-3): DGGITQSPKYLFRKEGQNVTLSCEQNLNHDAMYWYRQDPGQGLRLIYYSQIVNDFQKGDIAEGYSVSREKKESFPLTVTSAQKNPTAFYLCASSSWPDTQYFGPGTRLTVL.

V and J are TRBV5-6 and TRBJ1-1; the D gene is possibly TRBD1 (6 bases). V was cut by 6 bases and J by 11 bases, with 20 bases left in between. Germline CDR1 is SGHDT and CDR2 is YYEEEE. There are 13 residues in the CDR3. The DNA for the CDR3 is TGTGCCAGCATCAGGACGTTGCAGGGGCAGGCTTTCTTT. Translated: CASIRTLQGQAFF.

This clone was observed a few times. This chain's CDR3 is CASSLSFVVNTGELFF. The CDR3 DNA sequence: TGTGCCAGCAGTTTATCGTTTGTAGTGAACACCGGGGAGCTGTTTTTT. V and J are TRBV27 and TRBJ2-2; D ambiguous. V was trimmed by 0 bases and J by 1 base, leaving 9 bases between them. CDR1 is MNHEY, CDR2 SMNVEV, per germline (reference sequence). The CDR3 is 16 residues long.

This clone appeared a few times. The genes are TRBV5-6 and TRBJ1-6; D may be TRBD1 (6 bases). CDR3 size: 11 residues. Germline-derived CDR1 and CDR2 are SGHDT and YYEEEE. V lost 1 base to trimming and J lost 13 bases, with 6 bases between them. The CDR3 protein is CASSLRGPLHF. CDR3 coding DNA: TGTGCCAGCAGCTTGAGGGGGCCCCTCCACTTT. Supplemented by reference TRBV5-6 and TRBJ1-6, the full variable domain reads DAGVTQSPTHLIKTRGQQVTLRCSPKSGHDTVSWYQQALGQGPQFIFQYYEEEERQRGNFPDRFSGHQFPNYSSELNVNALLLGDSALYLCASSLRGPLHFGNGTRLTVT.

This clone is categorized as medium-sized. The rearrangement links TRBV5-6 to TRBJ2-7; TRBD1 is a possible D gene (5 bases). The CDR3 runs to 11 residues. The V gene's germline CDR1 is SGHDT and CDR2 YYEEEE. The V end lost 0 bases, the J end lost 9 bases, and 7 bases lay between the germline ends. The CDR3 loop reads CASSLGQGQYF. The CDR3 DNA reads as TGTGCCAGCAGCTTGGGGCAGGGGCAGTACTTC.

The J gene is TRBJ2-7, the V gene TRBV5-1; the match to TRBD1 covers 7 bases. The CDR3 is made up of 14 amino acids. V shed 2 bases, J shed 3 bases, and the junction held 5 bases outside the gene matches. The germline V gene encodes CDR1 SGHRS and CDR2 YFSETQ. CDR3 in DNA: TGCGCCAGCAGCTTCGACAGGGCCCGCTACGAGCAGTACTTC. Translating it yields CASSFDRARYEQYF.

The sample holds a few counts of this clone. The chain has TRBV15 and TRBJ1-2; TRBD1 matches at 7 bases. The germline CDR1 and CDR2 sequences are LNHNV and YYDKDF (reference sequence). CDR3 size: 16 residues. Unmatched junction bases numbered 13, after V lost 1 base and J lost 8 bases. CDR3 sequence reads: CATSRANLRDSKGYTF. The CDR3, as DNA: TGTGCCACCAGCAGAGCCAATCTACGGGACAGTAAGGGCTACACCTTC. Supplemented by reference TRBV15 and TRBJ1-2, the full variable domain reads DAMVIQNPRYQVTQFGKPVTLSCSQTLNHNVMYWYQQKSSQAPKLLFHYYDKDFNNEADTPDNFQSRRPNTSFCFLDIRSPGLGDTAMYLCATSRANLRDSKGYTFGSGTRLTVV.

This clone appeared a single time. This chain uses TRBV4-1 with TRBJ2-7; 7 bases are shared with TRBD1. Germline V gives CDR1 MGHRA, CDR2 YSYEKL. V trimming: 3 bases; J trimming: 0 bases; junction bases outside the gene matches: 5. This CDR3 is built from 15 residues. CDR3 region: CASSHEGQTSYEQYF. The CDR3 DNA reads TGCGCCAGCAGCCATGAGGGACAGACCTCCTACGAGCAGTACTTC.

This clone occurred a few times. J is TRBJ2-1 and V is TRBV6-5; 8 bases match TRBD2. The germline gives CDR1 MNHEY, CDR2 SVGAGI. This CDR3 comprises 16 residues. With 4 bases clipped from V and 1 base from J, the junction kept 6 bases outside the gene matches. Written as DNA, the CDR3 is TGTGCCAGCAGTTCTCCACTAGCGGAATCCTACAATGAGCAGTTCTTC. Translating it yields CASSSPLAESYNEQFF.

This chain joins TRBV5-1 and TRBJ2-5, with D tentatively TRBD1 (5 bases). Germline-derived CDR1 and CDR2 are SGHRS and YFSETQ. The CDR3 is made up of 13 amino acids. V lost 6 bases to trimming and J lost 5 bases, with 14 bases between them. The CDR3 here is CASNQGGSETQYF. The CDR3 DNA is TGCGCCAGCAACCAGGGTGGAAGCGAGACCCAGTACTTC. The full variable domain, its missing parts supplied by reference TRBV5-1 and TRBJ2-5, is KAGVTQTPRYLIKTRGQQVTLSCSPISGHRSVSWYQQTPGQGLQFLFEYFSETQRNKGNFPGRFSGRQFSNSRSEMNVSTLELGDSALYLCASNQGGSETQYFGPGTRLLVL.

This CDR3 reads CASTQSLSRWEKLFF. DNA of the CDR3: TGTGCCAGCACCCAGTCCCTGTCCCGCTGGGAAAAACTGTTTTTT. This chain uses TRBV2 with TRBJ1-4; no clear D. This CDR3 spans 15 amino acids. The V and J ends lost 7 bases and 8 bases respectively, with 20 bases between them. Germline V CDR1 and CDR2: SNHLY, FYNNEI. Based on the CDR3 plus reference TRBV2 and TRBJ1-4, the full variable domain is EPEVTQTPSHQVTQMGQEVILRCVPISNHLYFYWYRQILGQKVEFLVSFYNNEISEKSEIFDDQFSVERPDGSNFTLKIRSTKLEDSAMYFCASTQSLSRWEKLFFGSGTQLSVL.

The chain has TRBV30 and TRBJ1-1; D is possibly TRBD1 (5 bases). The CDR3 has 13 residues. Deletions cut 0 bases from V and 4 bases from J, with 9 bases between. Germline CDR1 and CDR2: GTSNPN and SVGIG (reference sequence). CDR3 DNA sequence: TGTGCCTGGAGTGTCCAGGGTGCCACTGAAGCTTTCTTT. Amino acids: CAWSVQGATEAFF.

The chain employs TRBV6-1 and TRBJ2-7; 8 nucleotides align to TRBD1. The CDR3 extends over 17 amino acids. Germline V gene data show CDR1 as MNHNS and CDR2 as SASEGT. Losses at the gene ends were 3 bases for V and 2 bases for J; bases not matched to a gene: 12. The CDR3 coding sequence is TGTGCCAGCAGTGACCCCCGGACAGGGCTTCGACCCTACGAGCAGTACTTC. Translation: CASSDPRTGLRPYEQYF.

The chain uses TRBV5-1 and TRBJ2-7; tentatively, D is TRBD1 (5 bases). Germline-derived CDR1 and CDR2 are SGHRS and YFSETQ. V was trimmed by 2 bases and J by 6 bases, leaving 15 bases between them. This CDR3 spans 14 amino acids. The CDR3 coding sequence is TGCGCCAGCAGCTTTTCAGGGTACGAAAGCGAGCAGTACTTC. Translated, it gives CASSFSGYESEQYF.

This clone rates as medium-sized. The chain couples TRBV4-1 to TRBJ1-3, with D unclear. The V gene's germline CDR1 is MGHRA and CDR2 YSYEKL. V lost 0 bases, J lost 0 bases, and 12 bases lay in between. CDR3 length: 17 residues. The CDR3, as DNA: TGCGCCAGCAGCCAAGATGGGAGGTTATACTCTGGAAACACCATATATTTT. It specifies CASSQDGRLYSGNTIYF.

The genes are TRBV11-3 and TRBJ2-3; TRBD2 might be the D (5 bases). The V end was cut by 5 bases, the J end by 2 bases, with 17 bases between. The CDR3 has 16 amino acids. CDR1 is SGHNT and CDR2 is YENEEA in the germline V gene. CDR3 in DNA: TGTGCCAGCAGCATAACGGGATCCAGATACACAGATACGCAGTATTTT. Amino acid sequence: CASSITGSRYTDTQYF.